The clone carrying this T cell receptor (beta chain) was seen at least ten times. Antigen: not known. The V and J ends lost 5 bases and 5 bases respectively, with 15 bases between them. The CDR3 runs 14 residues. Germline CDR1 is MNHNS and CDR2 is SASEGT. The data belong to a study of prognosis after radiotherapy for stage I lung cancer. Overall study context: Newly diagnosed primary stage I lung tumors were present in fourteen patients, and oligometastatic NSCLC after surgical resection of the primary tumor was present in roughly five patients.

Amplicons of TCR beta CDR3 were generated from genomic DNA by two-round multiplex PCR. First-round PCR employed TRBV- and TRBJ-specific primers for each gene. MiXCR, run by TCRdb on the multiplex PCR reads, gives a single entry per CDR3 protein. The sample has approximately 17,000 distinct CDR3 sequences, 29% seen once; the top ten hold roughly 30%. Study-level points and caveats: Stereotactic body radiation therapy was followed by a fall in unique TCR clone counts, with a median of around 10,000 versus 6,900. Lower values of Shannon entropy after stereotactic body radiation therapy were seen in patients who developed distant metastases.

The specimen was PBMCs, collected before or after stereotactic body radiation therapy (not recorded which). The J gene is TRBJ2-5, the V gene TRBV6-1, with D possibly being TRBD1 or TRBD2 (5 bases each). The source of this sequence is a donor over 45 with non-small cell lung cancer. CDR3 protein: CASSNNRGRETQYF. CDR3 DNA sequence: TGTGCCAGCAGTAACAATCGGGGCCGGGAGACCCAGTACTTC.